This T cell receptor beta chain derives from a study of CD8 T cells in Susac syndrome. Study results and limitations: The study acknowledged a relatively small number of individuals in its TCR sequencing and HLA analysis.

Remarks on this clonotype: Its specificity is unknown.

The V end was cut by 0 bases, the J end by 0 bases, with 6 bases between. Germline CDR1 and CDR2: DFQATT and SNEGSKA (reference sequence). There are 15 residues in the CDR3. Sequencing of TCR beta was carried out in blood CD8+ and CD4+ T cells. TEMRA cells were enriched by FACS, while CD8+ and CD4+ T cells were obtained through a negative isolation that was performed magnetically. Random hexamers were used to reverse transcribe about 0.45 to 1 ug of RNA. The authors amplified TCR beta CDR3 across 54 Vbeta and 13 Jbeta using immunoSEQ multiplex PCR. TCRdb ran MiXCR on the immunoSEQ multiplex PCR reads and lists one entry per CDR3 protein. Of about 140,000 distinct CDR3 sequences in the sample, roughly 95% were seen once.

This receptor was taken from a human donor with multiple sclerosis. The specimen sequenced was CD4+ T cells from PBMCs. V and J are TRBV20-1 and TRBJ2-6; D unclear. The CDR3 sequence is CSARDMTSGANVLTF. Written as DNA, the CDR3 is TGCAGTGCTAGAGATATGACCTCTGGGGCCAACGTCCTGACTTTC.